This TCR beta chain was found in a study of T-cell reconstitution after alpha-beta-depleted transplantation in children. Germline CDR1 SGHKS, CDR2 YYEKEE (reference sequence). Trimming took off 1 base at V and 4 bases at J, with 6 bases between the two ends. CDR3 size: 14 residues. It was with unique molecular identifiers that the TCRbeta library was prepared. TCRdb itself ran the PCR reads through MiXCR, one entry per CDR3 protein. This table holds approximately 800,000 distinct CDR3 sequences, under 20% found once. Findings and caveats of the study: Reports say that about two months after transplant, the alpha-beta T cells came out of several hundred graft clones that had expanded.

A note on this clonotype: What it binds is not known.

The clonotype comes from a male patient younger than 18 who had a stem cell transplant for acute lymphoblastic leukemia, so the T cells may come from the graft donor. Source: PBMCs, mostly from graft donor cells, taken 360 days after TCRalphabeta/CD19-depleted stem cell transplant. The V call is TRBV5-5, the J call TRBJ2-6, with D hard to call. The CDR3 region has the DNA TGTGCCAGCAGCTTGATTAGGGGGGCCAACGTCCTGACTTTC. Protein: CASSLIRGANVLTF.